This TCR beta chain comes out of a study of Graves' ophthalmopathy and Graves' hyperthyroidism. Whole-study findings and limits: Researchers report that a 13-signature model separated ophthalmopathy from stable hyperthyroidism, posting around 90% sensitivity and about 80% specificity. Blood also contained most of the expanded thyroid clonotypes above 0.001 frequency.

RNA transcripts were the template, and TCR beta CDR3 regions were amplified from them. HTBI primers served in a first-round RT-PCR, which a second-round multiplex PCR followed. One entry per CDR3 protein, called by TCRdb with MiXCR from the multiplex PCR reads. The data hold over 150,000 distinct CDR3 sequences, with over 35% observed a single time. With 6 bases clipped from V and 2 bases from J, the junction kept 7 bases outside the gene matches. The length of the CDR3 is 14 residues. Per germline, CDR1 MNHEY and CDR2 SVGEGT. This clonotype was counted at least ten times. Its cognate antigen is unknown. Uncontrolled infections, pregnancy, lactation or other autoimmune diseases led to patient exclusion. The PBMCs were taken from approximately 11 ml of fresh peripheral blood.

V is TRBV6-2 or TRBV6-3 and J is TRBJ2-7, with 7 bases aligning to TRBD2. The sequenced sample consisted of peripheral blood. The sequence came from a middle-aged woman with Graves' ophthalmopathy. The CDR3 coding sequence is TGTGCCAGCAGGCCGTCGGGGAGGGCCTACGAGCAGTACTTC. This sequence encodes CASRPSGRAYEQYF.